This T cell receptor beta chain appears in the sequencing data of a study of identical twins (dated by TCRdb to the mid-2010s). Study-level background: To test whether fetal clonotypes persist, this study deep-sequenced TCR alpha and beta repertoires from monozygotic twins, from unrelated adults of various ages, and from cord blood. To rule out contamination, the twin experiments were replicated at different times with different library preparation protocols. What the authors observed across the whole study: In monozygotic twins, out-of-frame TCR alpha sharing was systematically underestimated by recombination models, although the models agreed with sharing between unrelated individuals. Because the same donors could not be followed over many years, conclusions were based on cross-sectional statistical analysis. Excess twin sharing in beta out-of-frame sequences was weaker because fewer shared sequences lowered the signal-to-noise ratio. Abundant cord blood beta clonotypes had fewer insertions, young adult naive repertoires showed a similar but weaker trend, and memory repertoires showed no such trend. Compared with coincidental sharing between unrelated individuals, out-of-frame TCR alpha sequences shared between twins showed an excess of sequences with low generation probability. Zero-insertion analyses could be partly confounded by invariant T cells such as MAIT and iNKT, though diverse VJ usage argued against such confounding for most clonotypes.

Only healthy Caucasian donors were included. Three pairs of female monozygotic twins, all aged about 18 to 29 years, made up the twin cohort. Positive isolation kits from Invitrogen were used to isolate CD4+ and CD8+ T cell populations. This clonotype was detected ten times or more. The specificity of this receptor is unknown. No quality values exist for individual bases; no much larger clone is one base distant. From the cysteine through the phenylalanine, the CDR3 covers 13 amino acids. The retained sequence is limited to the CDR3, 39 bases, with the frame set at the first base. Based on the germline V gene (reference sequence), the CDR1 and CDR2 sequences are LNHDA and SQIVND. The V end gives up 5 bases and the J end 6 bases, leaving 4 bases in the junction not matched to a gene. The library was generated by 5' RACE. The instrument was an Illumina HiSeq 2000. Template switching introduced a universal primer binding site; the final cDNA contained a unique molecular identifier, enabling accurate counting of TCR cDNA molecules. Specific primers in the conserved constant-segment region were used to synthesize first-strand cDNA for TCR alpha and beta chains. Each cDNA library was double barcoded, with a SMART-Mk sample barcode plus Illumina barcodes, to control for contamination. Two successive PCR steps introduced TruSeq adapter sequences along with Illumina sample barcodes. The TCR alpha and beta cDNA libraries were sequenced on the Illumina HiSeq platform using custom primers. In the original analysis: Raw reads were processed with MiGEC to extract unique molecular identifiers, and MiXCR was used to determine CDR3 positions. Recombination models were inferred per individual with the repgenHMM and IGoR tools using an EM algorithm. The analysis of shared clonotypes was done with the tcR package in R, with sharing normalized by the product of cloneset sizes. To study raw recombination free of thymic and clonal selection effects, out-of-frame nonproductive sequences were analyzed. Through fastp at Q25 and MiXCR, TCRdb rebuilt clones from the public reads, retaining in-frame beta chains. Every CDR3 protein is listed once, alongside the most common genes and DNA of its rows. TCRdb, rather than the study authors, made the V and J calls. This sample is represented by approximately 210,000 distinct CDR3 sequences; 6.5% of them were singletons. The ten largest clones capture just over 14% of the sample.

These same data were also listed under a study on T cells expressing NK-cell markers. As the second study states: In sorted CD3+CD56+NKG2C+, CD3+CD56+NKG2C- and CD3+CD56-NKG2C+ T-cell subsets from eight or nine donors, TCR beta-chain repertoires were profiled. Of the eight sequenced donors, seven were found to be HCMV-seropositive and one was found to be HCMV-seronegative. To restrict sorting to alphabetaTCR-expressing T cells, an anti-gammadeltaTCR antibody was added in several experiments. In more than 5 donors, the dominant CD3+CD56+NKG2C+ clonotypes ranked among the top 10 CD8+ clonotypes, making up roughly 1.0-7.0% of CD8+ T cells. Those dominant clonotypes were again the most abundant among CD3+CD56-NKG2C+ cells in four donors, at about 28.3-65%. It remained unclear whether the expanded NKG2C-expressing T cell clones were specific for HCMV antigens. The study sequenced eight donors, all healthy volunteers chosen at random: three men and five women. HCMV-specific IgG was detected in serum with a commercial ELISA kit to determine HCMV serostatus. MIGEC was used to demultiplex reads and group the reads by UMI, and MiTCR was used to assemble and quantify clonotypes. To exclude erroneous sequences, any TCR cDNA sequence not supported by at least two reads was discarded. The tcR package was used for downstream repertoire analysis, with clonotypes matched between fractions based on CDR3 nucleotide sequence plus V segment. VDJmatch was used to annotate antigen specificity against VDJdb, with one amino acid substitution allowed in CDR3.

The receptor was derived from a woman younger than 35 in good health. This receptor chain uses TRBV19 and TRBJ1-5; a stretch of 7 junction bases matches TRBD1. Sequenced sample: CD8+ T cells sorted from blood. DNA sequence: TGTGCCAGTAGTGGGACAGAGAGTCAGCCCCAGCATTTT. This translates into CASSGTESQPQHF.